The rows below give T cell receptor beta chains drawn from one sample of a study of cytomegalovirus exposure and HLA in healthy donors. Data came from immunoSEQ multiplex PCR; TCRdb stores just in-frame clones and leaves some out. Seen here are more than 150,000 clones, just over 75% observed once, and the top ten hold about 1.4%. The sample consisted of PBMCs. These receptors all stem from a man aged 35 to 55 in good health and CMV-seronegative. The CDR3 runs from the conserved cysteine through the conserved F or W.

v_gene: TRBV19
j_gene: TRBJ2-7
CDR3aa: CASSIGQGAYEQYF

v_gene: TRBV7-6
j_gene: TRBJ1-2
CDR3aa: CASSPTSFLGYTF

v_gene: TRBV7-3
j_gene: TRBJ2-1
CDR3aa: CASSLRGPRDLEQFF

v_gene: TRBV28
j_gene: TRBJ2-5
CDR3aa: CASSLRLAGYQETQYF

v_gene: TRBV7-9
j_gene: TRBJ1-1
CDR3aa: CASSLTGGDTEAFF

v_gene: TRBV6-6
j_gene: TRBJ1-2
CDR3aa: CASNTDRANYGYTF

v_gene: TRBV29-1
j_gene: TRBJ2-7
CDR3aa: CSVVGQAEETYEQYF

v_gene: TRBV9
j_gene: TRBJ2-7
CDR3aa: CASSVGTSGTYEQYF

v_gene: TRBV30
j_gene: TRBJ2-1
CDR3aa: CAWTSGFPNEQFF

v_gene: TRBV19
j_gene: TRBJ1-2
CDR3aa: CASSPSPTFYGYTF

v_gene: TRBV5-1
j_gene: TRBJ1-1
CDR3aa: CASSSGTGLDTEAFF

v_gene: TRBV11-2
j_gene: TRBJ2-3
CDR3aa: CASSRWGGGADTQYF

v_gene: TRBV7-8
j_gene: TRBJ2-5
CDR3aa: CASSLDMAVETQYF

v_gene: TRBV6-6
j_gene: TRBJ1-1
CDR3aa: CASRYRGQGTEAFF

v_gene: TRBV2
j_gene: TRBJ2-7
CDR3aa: CASRYSGESSYEQYF

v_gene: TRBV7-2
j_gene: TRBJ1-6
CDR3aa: CASSPTTVAEALPLHF

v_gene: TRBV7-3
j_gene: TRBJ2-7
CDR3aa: CASSLMGQSYEQYF

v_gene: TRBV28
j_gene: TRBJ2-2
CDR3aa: CASSSQGQANTGELFF

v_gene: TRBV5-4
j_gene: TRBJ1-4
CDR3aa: CASSYDRGRDEKLFF

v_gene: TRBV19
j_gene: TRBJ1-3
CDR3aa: CASSPTGTSGNTIYF

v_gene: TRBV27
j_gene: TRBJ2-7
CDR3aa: CASSLSWGVIVYEQYF

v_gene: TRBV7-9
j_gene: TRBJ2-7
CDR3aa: CASSLKVTGRSYEQYF

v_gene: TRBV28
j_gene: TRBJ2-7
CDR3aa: CASSPPRGLAGAPYEQYF

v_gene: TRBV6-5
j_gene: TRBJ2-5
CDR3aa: CASSYSRTAETQYF

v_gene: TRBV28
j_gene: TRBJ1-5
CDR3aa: CASSLFQDDQPQHF

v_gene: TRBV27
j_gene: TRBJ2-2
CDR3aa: CASSPRLFRRAAGELFF

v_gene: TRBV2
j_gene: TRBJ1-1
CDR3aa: CASRRGWEEAFF

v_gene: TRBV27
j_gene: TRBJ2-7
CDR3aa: CASSLQGLTYEQYF

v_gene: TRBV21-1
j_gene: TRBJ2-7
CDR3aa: CASSARTSGPYEQYF

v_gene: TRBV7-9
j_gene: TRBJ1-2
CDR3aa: CSSSLVGQRSNYGYTF

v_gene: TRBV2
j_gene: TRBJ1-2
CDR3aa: CASSPGTGGGNYGYTF

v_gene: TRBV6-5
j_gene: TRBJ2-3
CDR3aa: CASSPFSSTTDTQYF